What follows describes a single TCR beta chain. Clones were read by immunoSEQ multiplex PCR, and TCRdb kept only the in-frame ones, dropping some. The sample lists more than 9,500 clones, approximately 74% occurring once. These data are taken from a study of T cells after somatic rescue of genetic block. The sequencing input was peripheral blood mononuclear cells (PBMCs). The TCR comes from a boy aged 5-17 years.

CDR3 DNA: TGTGCCAGCAGCCAAGACAGAGACAATGAGCAGTTCTTC. Translation: CASSQDRDNEQFF. The gene calls are TRBV7-9 and TRBJ2-1, with a weak D call TRBD1 (5 bases). The CDR3 extends over 13 amino acids. The germline CDR1 and CDR2 sequences are SEHNR and FQNEAQ (reference sequence). V lost 5 bases and J lost 5, with 10 bases in between.